This entry lists 5 T cell receptor beta chains sequenced from one sample in a study of T cells after yellow fever vaccination. TCRdb re-called the 5' RACE reads through MiXCR, storing one row per CDR3 protein. The sample includes some 160,000 distinct CDR3 sequences, approximately 9.9% seen only once; the top ten take 35% to 40%. Specimen: CD8+ T cells sorted from PBMCs, collected 45 days after the yellow fever booster vaccination. These receptor sequences come from a man aged 18 to 30 who received the YFV17D yellow fever vaccine.

The V call is TRBV4-3, the J call TRBJ1-2; 7 bases fit TRBD1. V was pared by 3 bases and J by 8 bases, with 6 bases of the junction left unmatched. Germline V gene data show CDR1 as LGHNA and CDR2 as YSLEER. This CDR3 region has 13 residues. The CDR3, as DNA: TGCGCCAGCAGCCAGCTAGGGGGCACGGGCTACACCTTC. It translates to CASSQLGGTGYTF.

The CDR3 spells CASGTGAWQETQYF. CDR3 sequence (DNA): TGTGCCAGTGGGACAGGCGCCTGGCAAGAGACCCAGTACTTC. The chain has TRBV19 and TRBJ2-5; 8 nucleotides match TRBD1. The V segment lost 8 bases and the J segment 2 bases; nucleotides outside the gene matches: 7. The CDR3 extends over 14 amino acids. In germline, CDR1 is LNHDA, CDR2 SQIVND (reference sequence).

This clonotype was seen a few times. The chain links TRBV6-2 or TRBV6-3 to TRBJ2-7, with D tentatively TRBD1 (8 bases). Germline V gene data show CDR1 as MNHEY and CDR2 as SVGEGT. The CDR3 has 17 amino acids. Deletions cut 6 bases from V and 2 bases from J, with 23 bases between. The DNA for the CDR3 is TGTGCCAGCAGCCCTTCTGAACAGGGGGGGGTTACCTACGAGCAGTACTTC. Translated: CASSPSEQGGVTYEQYF.

This clonotype showed up many times. The chain recombines TRBV9 with TRBJ2-1, with 8 bases identical to TRBD2. Germline V lookup: CDR1 SGDLS, CDR2 YYNGEE. CDR3 length: 16 amino acids. V lost 3 bases and J lost 1; bases outside the gene matches: 6. In nucleotides, the CDR3 is TGTGCCAGCAGCGCTCGGGGGGGGGTTTCCTACAATGAGCAGTTCTTC. Amino acid sequence: CASSARGGVSYNEQFF.

This clonotype turned up a few times. The V gene is TRBV9, the J gene TRBJ2-5, with 8 nucleotides matching TRBD2. CDR1 is SGDLS and CDR2 is YYNGEE in the germline V gene. The CDR3 sequence is 14 residues long. J lost 5 bases, V lost 4 bases, and 7 bases had no gene match. CDR3: CASSTGGAGETQYF. DNA of the CDR3: TGTGCCAGCAGCACCGGGGGGGCGGGGGAGACCCAGTACTTC.